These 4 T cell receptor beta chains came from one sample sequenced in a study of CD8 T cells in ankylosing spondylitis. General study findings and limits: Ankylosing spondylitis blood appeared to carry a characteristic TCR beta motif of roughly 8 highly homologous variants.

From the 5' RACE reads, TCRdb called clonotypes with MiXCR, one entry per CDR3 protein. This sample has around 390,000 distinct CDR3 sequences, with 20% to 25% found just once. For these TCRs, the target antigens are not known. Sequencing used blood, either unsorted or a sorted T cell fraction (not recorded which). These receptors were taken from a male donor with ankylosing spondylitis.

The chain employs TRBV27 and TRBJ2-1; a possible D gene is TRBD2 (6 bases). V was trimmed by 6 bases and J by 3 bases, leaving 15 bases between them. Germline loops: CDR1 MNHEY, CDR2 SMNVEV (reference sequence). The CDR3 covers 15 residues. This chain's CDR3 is CASSPPRRDYNEQFF. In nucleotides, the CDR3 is TGTGCCAGCAGCCCTCCCCGGCGGGACTACAATGAGCAGTTCTTC.

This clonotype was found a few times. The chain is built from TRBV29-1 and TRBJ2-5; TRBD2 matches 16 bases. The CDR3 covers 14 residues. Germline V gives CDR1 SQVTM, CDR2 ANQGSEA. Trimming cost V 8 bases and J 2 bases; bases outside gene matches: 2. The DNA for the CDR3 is TGCAGCACGGGACTAGCGGGAGGGCAAGAGACCCAGTACTTC. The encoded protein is CSTGLAGGQETQYF.

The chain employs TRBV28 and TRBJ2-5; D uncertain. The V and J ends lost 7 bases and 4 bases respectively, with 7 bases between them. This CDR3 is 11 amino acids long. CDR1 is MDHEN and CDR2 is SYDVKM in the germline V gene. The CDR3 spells CASIHRETQYF. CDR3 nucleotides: TGTGCCAGCATCCACAGAGAGACCCAGTACTTC.

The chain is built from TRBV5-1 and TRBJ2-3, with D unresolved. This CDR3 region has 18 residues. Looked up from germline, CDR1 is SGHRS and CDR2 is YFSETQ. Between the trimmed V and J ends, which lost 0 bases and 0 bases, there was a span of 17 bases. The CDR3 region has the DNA TGCGCCAGCAGCTTGGAAGGGTTGGCTCTTAGAAGCACAGATACGCAGTATTTT. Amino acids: CASSLEGLALRSTDTQYF.